These T cell receptor beta chains were read from a single sample in a study of blood T cell repertoires in COVID-19. Measured with immunoSEQ multiplex PCR; TCRdb has only the in-frame clones, and not every one. The top ten hold more than 10% of the sample, which has 200,000 to 250,000 clones, 70% to 90% seen once. What was sequenced was PBMCs or T cells enriched from blood (not recorded which). All receptors derive from a man aged 25-45 years who had recovered from COVID-19. The CDR3 runs from the conserved cysteine through the conserved F or W. The D gene is left open where the match is weak. Clone size is stated in some rows and not others, as once, few, many or a class when expanded.

D gene: .; V gene: TRBV6-6; clone size: .; J gene: TRBJ1-1; CDR3 DNA: TGTGCCAGCAGGAAGAGTGGAGCTGAAGCTTTCTTT; CDR3 protein: CASRKSGAEAFF
D gene: TRBD1; V gene: TRBV7-2; clone size: .; J gene: TRBJ1-2; CDR3 DNA: TGTGCCAGCACCTTGATAGGCCAGGGGGCAGGGTATGGCTACACCTTC; CDR3 protein: CASTLIGQGAGYGYTF
D gene: TRBD2; V gene: TRBV7-2; clone size: once; J gene: TRBJ2-7; CDR3 DNA: TGTGCCAGCAGCCTCTACACACTAGCGGGAGGGTCCTCCTACGAGCAGTACTTC; CDR3 protein: CASSLYTLAGGSSYEQYF
D gene: .; V gene: TRBV28; clone size: few; J gene: TRBJ2-7; CDR3 DNA: TGTGCCAGCCCCCCTGTGGTCGGAGCGGGCCTAGATTCCTACGAGCAGTACTTC; CDR3 protein: CASPPVVGAGLDSYEQYF
D gene: .; V gene: TRBV4-1; clone size: .; J gene: TRBJ2-7; CDR3 DNA: TGCGCCAGCAGCCAAGATTGGGCAGCCTACGAGCAGTACTTC; CDR3 protein: CASSQDWAAYEQYF
D gene: .; V gene: TRBV15; clone size: .; J gene: TRBJ1-1; CDR3 DNA: TGTGCCACCAGCCTAGAGGTCCAAGAAGCTTTCTTT; CDR3 protein: CATSLEVQEAFF
D gene: TRBD2; V gene: TRBV7-2; clone size: .; J gene: TRBJ2-3; CDR3 DNA: TGTGCCAGCGGATTAGCGGGAGGCCGCACAGATACGCAGTATTTT; CDR3 protein: CASGLAGGRTDTQYF
D gene: TRBD1; V gene: TRBV12-5; clone size: .; J gene: TRBJ2-4; CDR3 DNA: TGTGCTAGTGGTTTGAGGGGACAGGGTTTTAACATTCAGTACTTC; CDR3 protein: CASGLRGQGFNIQYF
D gene: .; V gene: TRBV14; clone size: .; J gene: TRBJ2-1; CDR3 DNA: TGTGCCAGCAGCCAAGAGAGCGGGTTGAGCTCCTACAATGAGCAGTTCTTC; CDR3 protein: CASSQESGLSSYNEQFF
D gene: .; V gene: TRBV27; clone size: .; J gene: TRBJ2-7; CDR3 DNA: TGTGCCAGTCAGGGGCCACCTGCCTACGAGCAGTACTTC; CDR3 protein: CASQGPPAYEQYF
D gene: TRBD2; V gene: TRBV19; clone size: .; J gene: TRBJ2-2; CDR3 DNA: TGTGCCAGTATCCCACTAGCGGGTAACGGGGAGCTGTTTTTT; CDR3 protein: CASIPLAGNGELFF
D gene: .; V gene: TRBV11-2; clone size: .; J gene: TRBJ2-1; CDR3 DNA: TGTGCCAGCAGCTTTGCGGAGAACTACAATGAGCAGTTCTTC; CDR3 protein: CASSFAENYNEQFF
D gene: TRBD2; V gene: TRBV18; clone size: .; J gene: TRBJ2-1; CDR3 DNA: TGTGCCAGCTCACCTAAACTAGCGGGTAGCAATGAGCAGTTCTTC; CDR3 protein: CASSPKLAGSNEQFF
D gene: .; V gene: TRBV7-7; clone size: .; J gene: TRBJ2-2; CDR3 DNA: TGTGCCAGCAGCGAAGATCGGTCCGGGGAGCTGTTTTTT; CDR3 protein: CASSEDRSGELFF
D gene: TRBD2; V gene: TRBV5-1; clone size: .; J gene: TRBJ2-5; CDR3 DNA: TGCGCCAGCAGCATACCGACTAGCGGGAACCAAGAGACCCAGTACTTC; CDR3 protein: CASSIPTSGNQETQYF
D gene: .; V gene: TRBV5-1; clone size: once; J gene: TRBJ2-3; CDR3 DNA: TGCGCCAGCAGCTTCGCCGCGGCGGGCACAGATACGCAGTATTTT; CDR3 protein: CASSFAAAGTDTQYF
D gene: .; V gene: TRBV6-6; clone size: .; J gene: TRBJ2-5; CDR3 DNA: TGTGCCAGCAAGCCTCCCCTAGTTTTTTCGGAGACCCAGTACTTC; CDR3 protein: CASKPPLVFSETQYF
D gene: .; V gene: TRBV24-1; clone size: .; J gene: TRBJ2-3; CDR3 DNA: TGTGCCACCAGTGATTTCACACCCACAGATACGCAGTATTTT; CDR3 protein: CATSDFTPTDTQYF
D gene: TRBD2; V gene: TRBV7-6; clone size: once; J gene: TRBJ2-5; CDR3 DNA: TGTGCCAGCAGCTTAGCCGGGACTAGCGGGGGCCAGGTTGAGACCCAGTACTTC; CDR3 protein: CASSLAGTSGGQVETQYF
D gene: TRBD2; V gene: TRBV9; clone size: .; J gene: TRBJ2-7; CDR3 DNA: TGTGCCAGCAGCCCCCAGGGAGGGAGACACGAGCAGTACTTC; CDR3 protein: CASSPQGGRHEQYF
D gene: .; V gene: TRBV2; clone size: few; J gene: TRBJ1-2; CDR3 DNA: TGTGCCAGCAGTGAAGCGCGGGTCCGCGGCTACACCTTC; CDR3 protein: CASSEARVRGYTF
D gene: .; V gene: TRBV6-5; clone size: .; J gene: TRBJ1-2; CDR3 DNA: TGTGCCAGCAGTTACGGGAGTGGTGGTGGCTACACCTTC; CDR3 protein: CASSYGSGGGYTF
D gene: .; V gene: TRBV29-1; clone size: .; J gene: TRBJ1-1; CDR3 DNA: TGCAGCCTCCCCCAGGCAGGGGCTTTCACTGAAGCTTTCTTT; CDR3 protein: CSLPQAGAFTEAFF
D gene: .; V gene: TRBV21-1; clone size: .; J gene: TRBJ2-7; CDR3 DNA: TGTGCCAGCAGCAAAGGCGCGGGAGGATACGAGCAGTACTTC; CDR3 protein: CASSKGAGGYEQYF
D gene: TRBD1; V gene: TRBV10-3; clone size: .; J gene: TRBJ1-6; CDR3 DNA: TGTGCCATCACCACAAGGGACAGCTACTCCTATAATTCACCCCTCCACTTT; CDR3 protein: CAITTRDSYSYNSPLHF
D gene: .; V gene: TRBV30; clone size: .; J gene: TRBJ1-4; CDR3 DNA: TGTGCCTGCCATCTCACTCGGGCCAGGGGATCTGGTAATGAAAAACTGTTTTTT; CDR3 protein: CACHLTRARGSGNEKLFF
D gene: TRBD1; V gene: TRBV2; clone size: .; J gene: TRBJ2-6; CDR3 DNA: TGTGCCAGCAGCGGACAGGGTGGGTCCAACGTCCTGACTTTC; CDR3 protein: CASSGQGGSNVLTF
D gene: TRBD1; V gene: TRBV29-1; clone size: .; J gene: TRBJ2-1; CDR3 DNA: TGCAGCGTTGATAGGACAGGGGATAATGAGCAGTTCTTC; CDR3 protein: CSVDRTGDNEQFF
D gene: TRBD1; V gene: TRBV5-4; clone size: .; J gene: TRBJ2-5; CDR3 DNA: TGTGCCAGCAGCTCGGACAGGGGAGAGACCCAGTACTTC; CDR3 protein: CASSSDRGETQYF
D gene: TRBD1; V gene: TRBV6-4; clone size: .; J gene: TRBJ2-2; CDR3 DNA: TGTGCCAGCAGACAGGGGGCTACGATTGGGGAGCTGTTTTTT; CDR3 protein: CASRQGATIGELFF
D gene: .; V gene: TRBV3-1/TRBV3-2; clone size: .; J gene: TRBJ2-2; CDR3 DNA: TGTGCCAGCAGCCAAGTTAGATTCGGGACTTCCGGGGAGCTGTTTTTT; CDR3 protein: CASSQVRFGTSGELFF
D gene: TRBD2; V gene: TRBV6-5; clone size: .; J gene: TRBJ2-3; CDR3 DNA: TGTGCCAGCACCCAGCGGGAGAGTGGCGATACGCAGTATTTT; CDR3 protein: CASTQRESGDTQYF
D gene: TRBD2; V gene: TRBV7-2; clone size: .; J gene: TRBJ2-1; CDR3 DNA: TGTGCCAGCAGCCTTCGGCGGGGGTCGTACAATGAGCAGTTCTTC; CDR3 protein: CASSLRRGSYNEQFF
D gene: .; V gene: TRBV7-2; clone size: .; J gene: TRBJ2-1; CDR3 DNA: TGTGCCAGCAGCTTGGACTGGAATGAGCAGTTCTTC; CDR3 protein: CASSLDWNEQFF
D gene: .; V gene: TRBV7-9; clone size: .; J gene: TRBJ2-7; CDR3 DNA: TGTGCCAGCAGTTATAATCGGCCTGGGCCCTACGAGCAGTACTTC; CDR3 protein: CASSYNRPGPYEQYF
D gene: .; V gene: TRBV7-2; clone size: .; J gene: TRBJ1-6; CDR3 DNA: TGTGCCAGCAGCTCTAGGCCCCGAGGACTTAATTCACCCCTCCACTTT; CDR3 protein: CASSSRPRGLNSPLHF
D gene: TRBD2; V gene: TRBV14; clone size: .; J gene: TRBJ2-1; CDR3 DNA: TGTGCCAGCAGCCTAGGACTAGCTTACAATGAGCAGTTCTTC; CDR3 protein: CASSLGLAYNEQFF
D gene: .; V gene: TRBV25-1; clone size: .; J gene: TRBJ2-1; CDR3 DNA: TGTGCCAGCAGTGAATATAGGGGCTCGGGCAATGAGCAGTTCTTC; CDR3 protein: CASSEYRGSGNEQFF
D gene: TRBD2; V gene: TRBV5-1; clone size: .; J gene: TRBJ2-1; CDR3 DNA: TGCGCCAGCAGCTTACTCAAAGGACTAGCGGGCAGAGATGAGCAGTTCTTC; CDR3 protein: CASSLLKGLAGRDEQFF
D gene: TRBD1; V gene: TRBV28; clone size: few; J gene: TRBJ1-1; CDR3 DNA: TGTGCCATCACAGGGGTCATGAACACTGAAGCTTTCTTT; CDR3 protein: CAITGVMNTEAFF
D gene: TRBD1; V gene: TRBV10-1; clone size: .; J gene: TRBJ2-1; CDR3 DNA: TGCGCCAGCAGCGGGACAGGGATGGGATCGTTCCCCGACGATGAGCAGTTCTTC; CDR3 protein: CASSGTGMGSFPDDEQFF
D gene: .; V gene: TRBV19; clone size: .; J gene: TRBJ2-1; CDR3 DNA: TGTGCCAGTAGTATTGACTGGGGGGGCCCCAATGAGCAGTTCTTC; CDR3 protein: CASSIDWGGPNEQFF
D gene: TRBD2; V gene: TRBV28; clone size: once; J gene: TRBJ2-5; CDR3 DNA: TGTGCCAGCAGAACCCCGGGACTAGCGGACGGAGAGACCCAGTACTTC; CDR3 protein: CASRTPGLADGETQYF
D gene: TRBD2; V gene: TRBV4-2; clone size: .; J gene: TRBJ2-2; CDR3 DNA: TGTGCCAGCAGCCAAATTGGACTAGAGGAGACCGGGGAGCTGTTTTTT; CDR3 protein: CASSQIGLEETGELFF
D gene: TRBD1; V gene: TRBV11-2; clone size: .; J gene: TRBJ2-2; CDR3 DNA: TGTGCCAGCAGCTTAGGGTACACCGGACAGGGGTACGGCTGGGAGCTGTTTTTT; CDR3 protein: CASSLGYTGQGYGWELFF
D gene: .; V gene: TRBV7-6; clone size: .; J gene: TRBJ2-2; CDR3 DNA: TGTGCCAGCAGATTAGCCGAGCTGTCCGGGGAGCTGTTTTTT; CDR3 protein: CASRLAELSGELFF
D gene: .; V gene: TRBV4-1; clone size: .; J gene: TRBJ1-4; CDR3 DNA: TGCGCCAGCAGCCAATTGAGTTGGCGACAGCTAAATGAAAAACTGTTTTTT; CDR3 protein: CASSQLSWRQLNEKLFF
D gene: TRBD1; V gene: TRBV28; clone size: .; J gene: TRBJ1-3; CDR3 DNA: TGTGCCACCAACCCTCCACCGGGACAGGGGTGGGAAAACACCATATATTTT; CDR3 protein: CATNPPPGQGWENTIYF
D gene: .; V gene: TRBV3-1/TRBV3-2; clone size: .; J gene: TRBJ1-4; CDR3 DNA: TGTGCCAGCAGCCCCGTGGGGGCAGGAAAATCGGAAAAACTGTTTTTT; CDR3 protein: CASSPVGAGKSEKLFF
D gene: TRBD1; V gene: TRBV29-1; clone size: .; J gene: TRBJ2-5; CDR3 DNA: TGCAGCTCCGCCGGGACAGGGGGGACCCAGTACTTC; CDR3 protein: CSSAGTGGTQYF